The text below deals with one T cell receptor (beta chain). This CDR3 region has 15 residues. Trimming removed 2 bases from V and 0 bases from J, with 7 bases in between. CDR1 SGHTA and CDR2 FQGTGA come from the germline V gene. Assay used: immunoSEQ multiplex PCR; TCRdb lists only in-frame clones, some missing. This table holds about 250,000 clones, around 85% found once. The entry originates in a study of blood T cell repertoires in COVID-19. Study information: Acute-phase and convalescent COVID-19 samples originated in the United States, Italy and Spain.

The sequenced sample consisted of PBMCs or T cells enriched from blood (not recorded which). The TCR sequence derives from a woman between 50 and 59 years old with acute COVID-19. The V and J genes are TRBV7-3 and TRBJ1-4; the D is unclear. Here the CDR3 DNA reads TGTGCCAGCAGCTTAGGGCGCGCAACTAATGAAAAACTGTTTTTT. It codes for CASSLGRATNEKLFF.